Detailed here is one TCR beta chain. Germline-derived CDR1 and CDR2 are SGHVS and FQNEAQ. Trimming cost V 5 bases and J 1 base; bases outside gene matches: 6. CDR3 size: 16 residues. The data stem from a study of T cell repertoires in ileal Crohn's disease. Generated by immunoSEQ multiplex PCR, the TCRdb table keeps only in-frame clones and is missing some. The data contain over 10,000 clones, 67% of them singletons. Time point denoted: neoterminal ileum biopsy at postoperative endoscopy, about 6 months after surgery. This TCR came from an adult with Crohn's disease. Sequenced: ileal tissue. The chain employs TRBV7-8 and TRBJ1-3; 9 bases agree with TRBD1. CDR3 protein: CASSQGGQGSGNTIYF. The CDR3 DNA reads as TGTGCCAGCAGCCAGGGGGGACAGGGTTCTGGAAACACCATATATTTT.